One and the same sample provided the 21 T cell receptor beta chains below, sequenced in a study of cytomegalovirus exposure and HLA in healthy donors. PCR employed 60 Vbeta and 13 Jbeta primers. TCRdb keeps only in-frame clones here, not all; method: immunoSEQ multiplex PCR. The sample lists 130,000 or so clones, roughly 85% occurring once. Sequencing input: PBMCs. Receptor source: a man between 40 and 49 years old in good health and CMV-seronegative.

The CDR3 protein is CAWMGQGAREQYF. Here the CDR3 DNA reads TGTGCCTGGATGGGACAGGGGGCACGCGAGCAGTACTTC. The chain is built from TRBV30 and TRBJ2-7; the match to TRBD1 covers 12 bases. The J segment lost 6 bases and the V segment lost 4 bases, leaving 4 bases of the junction unmatched. Germline V gives CDR1 GTSNPN, CDR2 SVGIG (reference sequence). The length of the CDR3 is 13 residues.

This chain connects TRBV2 to TRBJ2-5, with 8 bases fitting TRBD2. Trimming removed 4 bases from V and 2 bases from J; junction bases left unmatched: 6. The germline V gene has CDR1 SNHLY and CDR2 FYNNEI. CDR3 length equals 15 residues. In nucleotides, the CDR3 is TGTGCCAGCAGTGGTTTGAGCGGGGGACAAGAGACCCAGTACTTC. This codes for CASSGLSGGQETQYF.

This clone was counted only a few times. The chain recombines TRBV7-2 with TRBJ2-7, with 14 bases fitting TRBD2. Germline V gives CDR1 SGHTA, CDR2 FQGNSA. The CDR3 length is 17 residues. After removal of 1 base from V and 5 bases from J, the junction contained 7 bases not matched to a gene. The CDR3, as DNA: TGTGCCAGCAGCTTAGGTCCGGGACTAGCGGGAGCCCACGAGCAGTACTTC. Translating gives CASSLGPGLAGAHEQYF.

The rearrangement uses TRBV7-2 and TRBJ1-1; possible D gene TRBD1, 6 bases. Trimming removed 1 base from V and 11 bases from J, with 17 bases in between. This CDR3 comprises 14 residues. Germline V gives CDR1 SGHTA, CDR2 FQGNSA. As DNA, the CDR3 is TGTGCCAGCAGCTTAGGTTCACCAGGGGCGCTTGCTTTCTTT. Encoded protein: CASSLGSPGALAFF.

The rearrangement uses TRBV28 and TRBJ2-1; maybe TRBD1 (5 bases). V lost 6 bases and J lost 2, with 17 bases in between. Germline lookup yields CDR1 MDHEN and CDR2 SYDVKM. The CDR3 length is 16 residues. The DNA for the CDR3 is TGTGCCAGCAGGCCTGGCAGGGTAACCCCCTACAATGAGCAGTTCTTC. It specifies CASRPGRVTPYNEQFF.

DNA for the CDR3: TGTGCCAGCAGCTTCCGTACAACTAATGAAAAACTGTTTTTT. It codes for CASSFRTTNEKLFF. V and J are TRBV5-8 and TRBJ1-4; D remains ambiguous. Germline V gene lookup returns CDR1 SGHTS and CDR2 YDEGEE. The ends were cut back, 2 bases at V and 0 bases at J, with 5 bases in the middle. The CDR3 has 14 residues. The full variable domain, completed using reference TRBV5-8 and TRBJ1-4, is EAGVTQSPTHLIKTRGQQATLRCSPISGHTSVYWYQQALGLGLQFLLWYDEGEERNRGNFPPRFSGRQFPNYSSELNVNALELEDSALYLCASSFRTTNEKLFFGSGTQLSVL.

The gene calls are TRBV2 and TRBJ1-1; D unresolved. The V gene's germline CDR1 is SNHLY and CDR2 FYNNEI. Between the trimmed V and J ends, which lost 6 bases and 6 bases, there was a span of 8 bases. The CDR3 has 11 residues. As DNA, the CDR3 is TGTGCCAGCAGCCGAGAGTCTGAAGCTTTCTTT. Protein sequence: CASSRESEAFF. Variable domain in full (rest from reference TRBV2 and TRBJ1-1): EPEVTQTPSHQVTQMGQEVILRCVPISNHLYFYWYRQILGQKVEFLVSFYNNEISEKSEIFDDQFSVERPDGSNFTLKIRSTKLEDSAMYFCASSRESEAFFGQGTRLTVV.

The V gene is TRBV7-9, the J gene TRBJ2-3, with D possibly being TRBD2 (5 bases). With 3 bases removed from V and 2 bases from J, the gap between germline ends came to 9 bases. Germline assignment: CDR1 SEHNR and CDR2 FQNEAQ (reference sequence). The CDR3 has 14 residues. DNA for the CDR3: TGTGCCAGCAGCTTGGACTCCTCCACAGATACGCAGTATTTT. Its translation: CASSLDSSTDTQYF.

The chain carries TRBV4-1 and TRBJ1-2; TRBD1 aligns across 8 bases. The germline V gene has CDR1 MGHRA and CDR2 YSYEKL. The CDR3 has 13 residues. V trimming: 1 base; J trimming: 8 bases; junction bases outside the gene matches: 3. Here the CDR3 reads CASSQVTGVGYTF. The CDR3 nucleotides are TGCGCCAGCAGCCAAGTGACAGGGGTAGGCTACACCTTC.

This clone showed up just a few times. The chain joins TRBV19 to TRBJ1-1; 8 nucleotides line up with TRBD1. V gave up 6 bases and J gave up 4 bases; unmatched junction bases: 4. Germline CDR1 LNHDA, CDR2 SQIVND (reference sequence). This CDR3 has 13 residues. Written as DNA, the CDR3 is TGTGCCAGTAGAGACAGGGGAGTCACTGAAGCTTTCTTT. Amino acids: CASRDRGVTEAFF.

This clone was found once. This chain uses TRBV5-6 with TRBJ2-7, with D unclear. Trimming stripped 4 bases from V and 2 bases from J, with 16 bases between. Per germline, CDR1 SGHDT and CDR2 YYEEEE. The length of the CDR3 is 15 residues. CDR3 loop: CASSVIDGATYEQYF. As DNA, the CDR3 is TGTGCCAGCAGCGTGATCGACGGAGCAACCTACGAGCAGTACTTC. The full variable domain, rest sourced from reference TRBV5-6 and TRBJ2-7, is DAGVTQSPTHLIKTRGQQVTLRCSPKSGHDTVSWYQQALGQGPQFIFQYYEEEERQRGNFPDRFSGHQFPNYSSELNVNALLLGDSALYLCASSVIDGATYEQYFGPGTRLTVT.

The J gene is TRBJ2-5, the V gene TRBV6-5; D may be TRBD1 (6 bases). The J call may be faulty, since TRBJ2-7 better matches the DNA end. CDR3 length equals 16 residues. The germline gives CDR1 MNHEY, CDR2 SVGAGI. In nucleotides, the CDR3 is TGTGCCAGCAGTTACTCGATTGGCCAGGGGCGAAACGAGCAGTACTTC. This sequence encodes CASSYSIGQGRNEQYF.

The genes are TRBV7-8 and TRBJ2-5; 9 nucleotides align to TRBD2. V shed 8 bases and J 4 bases; nucleotides not matched to a gene: 14. Germline V CDR1 and CDR2: SGHVS, FQNEAQ. The length of the CDR3 is 16 residues. The CDR3, as DNA: TGTGCCAGCGGAATAGCGGGAGCGACCTGGGGAGAGACCCAGTACTTC. Amino acid sequence: CASGIAGATWGETQYF.

In this sample, this clone turned up a few times. In this CDR3 the conserved last residue, phenylalanine or tryptophan, is missing, so a read error is likely. The DNA is left out, because the CDR3 cannot be placed on it with certainty; the CDR3 is given as TCRdb lists it. J is TRBJ2-3 and V is TRBV7-2; the table's D call, TRBD2, was not checked against the DNA. Germline-derived CDR1 and CDR2 are SGHTA and FQGNSA. The CDR3 region is 13 residues in length, termini included. The CDR3 spells CASSSGTSGALTS.

V and J are TRBV7-2 and TRBJ2-3, with 7 bases lining up with TRBD2. The germline V gene encodes CDR1 SGHTA and CDR2 FQGNSA. The V segment lost 1 base and the J segment 6 bases; nucleotides outside the gene matches: 4. The CDR3 extends over 14 amino acids. In DNA, the CDR3 is TGTGCCAGCAGCTTAGGACTAGCATCCGATACGCAGTATTTT. Translated, it gives CASSLGLASDTQYF.

V gene TRBV7-6 combines with J gene TRBJ2-1; D is possibly TRBD1 (6 bases). V lost 1 base to trimming and J lost 9 bases, with 13 bases between them. The CDR3 is 14 residues long. Germline lookup yields CDR1 SGHVS and CDR2 FNYEAQ. The CDR3 loop is CASSLGTAVAEQFF. CDR3 coding DNA: TGTGCCAGCAGCTTAGGGACAGCCGTGGCTGAGCAGTTCTTC.

CDR3 protein: CASSFNVYEQYF. The CDR3 DNA sequence: TGTGCCAGCAGTTTCAATGTTTACGAGCAGTACTTC. This chain joins TRBV27 and TRBJ2-7, with D unresolved. The CDR3 contains 12 residues. Looked up from germline, CDR1 is MNHEY and CDR2 is SMNVEV (reference sequence). V was cut by 3 bases and J by 4 bases, with 7 bases left in between.

The chain couples TRBV7-8 to TRBJ1-1, with a weak D call TRBD1 (6 bases). V was clipped by 1 base and J by 4 bases, with 16 bases between them. Germline CDR1 and CDR2: SGHVS and FQNEAQ. CDR3 length: 16 amino acids. The CDR3 loop reads CASSLVGAGAGTEAFF. The CDR3, as DNA: TGTGCCAGCAGCTTAGTTGGTGCGGGGGCGGGCACTGAAGCTTTCTTT.

This rearrangement joins TRBV11-3 to TRBJ2-7, with 9 bases matching TRBD2. The CDR3 contains 16 residues. The germline V gene encodes CDR1 SGHNT and CDR2 YENEEA. The ends lost 1 base at V and 2 bases at J; junction bases unmatched: 6. CDR3 in DNA: TGTGCCAGCAGCTTAGGTTCTAGCGGGGCTCCCTACGAGCAGTACTTC. Translated, it gives CASSLGSSGAPYEQYF.

With respect to this clone: One junction end does not reproduce the germline sequence, and a read error may be involved. V is TRBV28 and J is TRBJ1-1; the match to TRBD1 covers 9 bases. The germline V gene has CDR1 MDHEN and CDR2 SYDVKM. The CDR3 is 15 amino acids. The CDR3 reads CVSSLGGQGFTEAFF. The DNA for the CDR3 is TGTGTCAGCAGTTTAGGGGGACAGGGATTCACTGAAGCTTTCTTT.

This rearrangement joins TRBV28 to TRBJ1-4, with 10 bases matching TRBD1. The CDR3 sequence is 13 residues long. Trimming at V came to 8 bases and at J to 6 bases, leaving 3 bases not matched to a gene. Germline CDR1 reads MDHEN; CDR2 reads SYDVKM. CDR3 sequence reads: CASWTGGDEKLFF. The DNA of the CDR3 is TGTGCCAGCTGGACAGGGGGGGATGAAAAACTGTTTTTT. The full variable domain, in which reference TRBV28 and TRBJ1-4 provide the parts outside the CDR3, is DVKVTQSSRYLVKRTGEKVFLECVQDMDHENMFWYRQDPGLGLRLIYFSYDVKMKEKGDIPEGYSVSREKKERFSLILESASTNQTSMYLCASWTGGDEKLFFGSGTQLSVL.